The sequence of this TCR beta chain was determined in a study of molecular identifiers for immune sequencing clone quantification listed by TCRdb under 2018. Study-wide context: For a replicate experiment, RNA from 20,000 or 100,000 naive CD8 T cells was divided into five aliquots, of which four were sequenced. CD8 T cells were used in a methods study to benchmark molecular-identifier clustering-based TCR repertoire sequencing (MIDCIRS) and TCR RNA copy counting. Overall study results and their limits: Clones above 20 RNA copies held over 99% of molecules in CMV-specific effector cells but under 1% in naive cells. Modeling gave 3 to 3.5 recovered TCR RNA copies per cell versus approximately 10 by digital PCR, implying around 31% capture efficiency. When barcode sub-clustering was left out, chimeric consensus sequences inflated TCR diversity, with chimeras reaching as high as 47%. The naive libraries included spiked-in Jurkat TCR RNA (fewer than 11 copies' worth), and this Jurkat TCR RNA is not part of the donor repertoire. Even against a background of about a million naive CD8 T cells, spiked-in Jurkat TCR RNA amounting to a single cell's worth was reported to be detectable. Identical TCR molecules sharing a barcode could cause highly expanded clone sizes to be underestimated.

The CDR3 starts with the cysteine, ends with the phenylalanine, and has 14 residues. The retained sequence is limited to the CDR3, 42 bases, with the frame set at the first base. V and J lose 0 bases and 5 bases, and a span of 8 bases separates them. Sequences MGHRA (CDR1) and YSYEKL (CDR2) are obtained from the germline V gene. Libraries of naive CD8 T cells were generated from about 20,000 to 1,000,000 sorted cells, with 10%, 30% or 50% of the purified RNA used. Naive CD8 T cells, defined as CD8+CD4-CCR7+CD45RA+, were FACS-sorted into RLT Plus buffer on a BD FACSAria II. To test detection sensitivity, Jurkat RNA equal to over nine TCR copies was added to samples of roughly 18,000-1,100,000 naive CD8 T cells. Enrichment of CD8 T cells was done with RosetteSep CD8+ T Cell Enrichment Cocktail plus Ficoll-Paque, and ACK red cell lysis came afterward. In this sample, this clonotype turned up many times. Its specific antigen is unknown. No base quality values were provided; no much bigger clone lies one nucleotide off.

Library preparation was by PCR. The run used a NextSeq 500. Bulk TCR libraries were generated as previously described, with the TCR primers listed in Table S5 used. Purification of total RNA was performed with the Qiagen AllPrep DNA/RNA kit. Reads from multiple sequencing runs of the same library were pooled before analysis. The published analysis was carried out like this. Reads were retained only if an exact TCR constant sequence was present, and the retained reads were trimmed to 150 nt and grouped according to their 12-nt molecular barcodes. Reads in each barcode group were sub-clustered using a 15% Levenshtein threshold, and a quality-weighted consensus sequence was built for each RNA molecule. Non-functional sequences were removed, as were lower-count sequences one edit away from another. Barcode sub-clusters with fewer than 20% of the maximum read count were removed, based on fitting two negative binomial distributions. TCRdb handled the public reads itself, with Q25 trimming in fastp and clone calling in MiXCR, and kept productive beta chains. Identical CDR3 proteins give one entry, which carries the most common genes and DNA. In this record, the V and J calls reflect TCRdb's handling and not the investigators' own analysis. Across this sample there are some 680,000 distinct CDR3 sequences, with around 25% seen only once. The top ten hold about 0.8% of the sample.

This TCR was recovered from a human donor in good health. Some libraries in this study had Jurkat cell RNA spiked in. The sequencing input was naive CD8+ T cells from blood, with Jurkat cell RNA spiked in. In light of the paper, this sample's cell subset or site label describes: FACS-sorted CD8+CD4-CCR7+CD45RA+ naive T cells. The chain links TRBV4-1 with TRBJ2-1; the D gene remains uncertain. The DNA sequence is as follows: TGCGCCAGCAGCCAAGATCGGGCAGACAATGAGCAGTTCTTC. Its amino acids are CASSQDRADNEQFF.